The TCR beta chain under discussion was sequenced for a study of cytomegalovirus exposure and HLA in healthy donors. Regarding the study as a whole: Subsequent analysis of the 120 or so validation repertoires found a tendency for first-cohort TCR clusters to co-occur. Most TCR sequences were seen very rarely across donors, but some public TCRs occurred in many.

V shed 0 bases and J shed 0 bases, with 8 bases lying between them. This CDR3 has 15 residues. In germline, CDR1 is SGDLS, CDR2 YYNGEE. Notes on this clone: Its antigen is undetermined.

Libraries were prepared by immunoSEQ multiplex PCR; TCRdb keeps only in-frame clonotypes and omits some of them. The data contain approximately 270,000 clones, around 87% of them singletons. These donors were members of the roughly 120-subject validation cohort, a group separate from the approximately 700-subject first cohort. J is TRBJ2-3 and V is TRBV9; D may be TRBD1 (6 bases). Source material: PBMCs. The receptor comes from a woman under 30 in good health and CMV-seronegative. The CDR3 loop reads CASSVEGGSTDTQYF. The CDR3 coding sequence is TGTGCCAGCAGCGTAGAAGGGGGAAGCACAGATACGCAGTATTTT.